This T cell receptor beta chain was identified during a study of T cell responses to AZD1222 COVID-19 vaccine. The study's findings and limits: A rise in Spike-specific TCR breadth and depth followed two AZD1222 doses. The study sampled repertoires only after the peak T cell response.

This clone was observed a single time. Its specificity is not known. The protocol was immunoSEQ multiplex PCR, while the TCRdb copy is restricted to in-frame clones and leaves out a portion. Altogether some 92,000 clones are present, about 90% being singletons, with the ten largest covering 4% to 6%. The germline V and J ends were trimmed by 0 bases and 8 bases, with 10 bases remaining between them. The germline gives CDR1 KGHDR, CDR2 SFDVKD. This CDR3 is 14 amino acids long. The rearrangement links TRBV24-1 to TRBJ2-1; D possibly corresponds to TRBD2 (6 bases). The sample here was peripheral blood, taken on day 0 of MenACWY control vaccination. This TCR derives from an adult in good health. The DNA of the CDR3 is TGTGCCACCAGTGATTTGGAGCCGGGGGATGAGCAGTTCTTC. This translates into CATSDLEPGDEQFF.